This TCR beta chain originates from a study of blood T cell repertoires in COVID-19. In the study overall: PBMCs, B-cell-depleted T cells, or T cells provided the cDNA or gDNA that made up the material.

Here immunoSEQ multiplex PCR was the method, and the copy in TCRdb shows in-frame clones only, minus some. The top ten hold about 1.6% of the sample, which has 160,000 or so clones, roughly 83% seen once. The CDR3 totals 15 residues. V shed 5 bases, J shed 0 bases, and the junction held 2 bases outside the gene matches. Germline V gene sequence: CDR1 ENHRY, CDR2 SYGVKD. The rearrangement joins TRBV10-3 to TRBJ2-3, with 10 bases lining up with TRBD2. The sequence derives from a human donor in a cohort sampled during active COVID-19. The sequencing sample was made of peripheral blood. CDR3 in DNA: TGTGCCATCAGTACTAGCGGGGCCAGCACAGATACGCAGTATTTT. Its translation: CAISTSGASTDTQYF.